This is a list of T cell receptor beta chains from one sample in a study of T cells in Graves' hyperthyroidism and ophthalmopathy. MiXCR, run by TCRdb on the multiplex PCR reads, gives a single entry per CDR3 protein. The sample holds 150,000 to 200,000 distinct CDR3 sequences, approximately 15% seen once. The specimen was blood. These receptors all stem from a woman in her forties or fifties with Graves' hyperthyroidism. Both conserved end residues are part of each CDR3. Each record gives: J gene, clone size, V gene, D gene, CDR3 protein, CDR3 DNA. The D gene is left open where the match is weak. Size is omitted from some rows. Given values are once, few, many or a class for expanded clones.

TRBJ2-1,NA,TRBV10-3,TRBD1,CAISDTSGTGFYNEQFF,TGTGCCATCAGTGACACGAGCGGGACAGGGTTCTACAATGAGCAGTTCTTC
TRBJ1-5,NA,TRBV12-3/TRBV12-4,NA,CASSFSRKNQPQHF,TGTGCCAGCAGTTTCAGCAGAAAGAATCAGCCCCAGCATTTT
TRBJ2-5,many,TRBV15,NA,CATSREVGVGGETQYF,TGTGCCACCAGCAGAGAAGTGGGGGTCGGGGGAGAGACCCAGTACTTC
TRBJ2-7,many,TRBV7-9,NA,CASSLQPGTATYEQYF,TGTGCCAGCAGCCTCCAACCCGGGACGGCTACCTACGAGCAGTACTTC
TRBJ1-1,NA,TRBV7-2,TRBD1,CASSFWDRGNTEAFF,TGTGCCAGCAGCTTTTGGGACAGGGGAAACACTGAAGCTTTCTTT
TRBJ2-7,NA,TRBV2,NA,CASRTLGTYEQYF,TGTGCCAGCAGAACACTAGGGACCTACGAGCAGTACTTC
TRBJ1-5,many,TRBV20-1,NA,CSAPSHRDNQPQHF,TGCAGTGCTCCCAGTCATAGGGACAATCAGCCCCAGCATTTT
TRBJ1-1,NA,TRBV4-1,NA,CASSQSTGWNTEAFF,TGCGCCAGCAGCCAATCGACAGGCTGGAACACTGAAGCTTTCTTT
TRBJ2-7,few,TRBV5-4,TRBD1,CASSLDRGYYEQYF,TGTGCCAGCAGCCTGGACAGGGGATACTACGAGCAGTACTTC
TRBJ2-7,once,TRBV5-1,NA,CASSPRSGRGSYEQYF,TGCGCCAGCAGCCCGAGAAGCGGCAGGGGCTCCTACGAGCAGTACTTC
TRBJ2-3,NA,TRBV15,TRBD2,CATSRDTLAGATDTQYF,TGTGCCACCAGCAGAGATACTCTAGCGGGAGCCACAGATACGCAGTATTTT
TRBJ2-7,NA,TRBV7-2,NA,CASSLLGKAYVEQYF,TGTGCCAGCAGCTTACTGGGGAAGGCCTACGTCGAGCAGTACTTC
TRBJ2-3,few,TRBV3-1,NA,CASSQEPLLDTQYF,TGTGCCAGCAGCCAAGAGCCCTTGCTTGATACGCAGTATTTT
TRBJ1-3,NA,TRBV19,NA,CASSAAPRGTIYF,TGTGCCAGTAGTGCGGCCCCTCGAGGGACCATATATTTT
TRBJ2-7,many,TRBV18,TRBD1,CASSPGQGYYEQYF,TGTGCCAGCTCACCCGGACAGGGGTACTACGAGCAGTACTTC
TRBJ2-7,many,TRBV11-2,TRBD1,CASSDRGFRSYEQYF,TGTGCCAGCAGTGACAGGGGCTTTAGGTCATACGAGCAGTACTTC
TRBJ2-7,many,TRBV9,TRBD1,CASSVGTGPSYEQYF,TGTGCCAGCAGCGTAGGGACAGGGCCCTCCTACGAGCAGTACTTC
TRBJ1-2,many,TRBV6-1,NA,CASSGAEGGKAGYTF,TGTGCCAGCAGTGGAGCAGAGGGTGGGAAGGCTGGCTACACCTTC
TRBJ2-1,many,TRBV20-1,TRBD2,CSASPRSGGPTREQFF,TGCAGTGCTAGCCCCCGGAGCGGGGGGCCCACCCGCGAGCAGTTCTTC
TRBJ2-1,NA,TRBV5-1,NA,CASSLYPGDEQFF,TGCGCCAGCAGCTTGTATCCGGGGGATGAGCAGTTCTTC
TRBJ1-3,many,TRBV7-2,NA,CASSPQGTFGNTIYF,TGTGCCAGCAGCCCTCAAGGGACTTTCGGAAACACCATATATTTT
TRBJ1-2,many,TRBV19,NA,CASSIVQDGSGYTF,TGTGCCAGTAGTATAGTCCAGGACGGATCTGGCTACACCTTC
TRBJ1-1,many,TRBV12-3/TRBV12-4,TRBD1,CASRTGGTEAFF,TGTGCCAGCAGAACAGGGGGGACTGAAGCTTTCTTT
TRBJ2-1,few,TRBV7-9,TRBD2,CASSVGTSGGPPFF,TGTGCCAGCAGCGTAGGGACTAGCGGGGGGCCTCCGTTCTTC
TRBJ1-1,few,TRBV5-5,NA,CASSLSGTANTEAFF,TGTGCCAGCAGCTTGTCAGGGACGGCGAACACTGAAGCTTTCTTT
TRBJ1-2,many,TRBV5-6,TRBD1,CASAPPGGLGYTF,TGTGCCAGCGCTCCCCCAGGGGGCCTTGGCTACACCTTC
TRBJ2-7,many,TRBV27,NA,CASSPLGGPSIYEQYF,TGTGCCAGCAGTCCACTAGGAGGGCCGTCTATTTACGAGCAGTACTTC
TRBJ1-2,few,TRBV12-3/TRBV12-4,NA,CASSFRLDSYGYTF,TGTGCCAGCAGTTTTCGTCTGGACAGCTATGGCTACACCTTC
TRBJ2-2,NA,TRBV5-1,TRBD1,CASSLGQGLTGELFF,TGCGCCAGCAGCCTAGGACAGGGGTTGACCGGGGAGCTGTTTTTT
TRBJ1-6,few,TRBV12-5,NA,CASGTRPLSIIHPLHF,TGTGCTAGTGGCACAAGACCTCTATCTATAATTCACCCCCTCCACTTT
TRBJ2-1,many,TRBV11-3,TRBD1,CASSSGQGKGEQFF,TGTGCCAGCAGCTCAGGACAGGGGAAAGGTGAGCAGTTCTTC
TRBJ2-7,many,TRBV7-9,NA,CASSLGPDYEQYF,TGTGCCAGCAGCTTAGGCCCCGACTACGAGCAGTACTTC
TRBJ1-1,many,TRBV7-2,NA,CASSWSVGNTEAFF,TGTGCCAGCAGCTGGTCGGTGGGGAACACTGAAGCTTTCTTT
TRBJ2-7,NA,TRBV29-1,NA,CSVTDSEYEQYF,TGCAGCGTGACCGACAGCGAGTACGAGCAGTACTTC
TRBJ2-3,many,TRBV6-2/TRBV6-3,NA,CASSSGIGADTQYF,TGTGCCAGCAGTTCAGGGATTGGGGCAGATACGCAGTATTTT
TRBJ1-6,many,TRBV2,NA,CASTRENNSPLHF,TGTGCCAGCACGCGAGAGAATAATTCACCCCTCCACTTT
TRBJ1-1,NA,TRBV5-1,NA,CASSLPEMNTEAFF,TGCGCCAGCAGCTTGCCGGAAATGAACACTGAAGCTTTCTTT
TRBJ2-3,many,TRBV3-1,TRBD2,CASSPGLRTDTQYF,TGTGCCAGCAGCCCGGGACTACGGACAGATACGCAGTATTTT
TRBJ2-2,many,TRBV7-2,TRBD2,CASSRLPSALAGRDTGELFF,TGTGCCAGCAGCCGCCTCCCCAGCGCACTAGCGGGGAGGGACACCGGGGAGCTGTTTTTT
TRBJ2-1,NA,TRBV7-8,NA,CASSLSPADSYNEQFF,TGTGCCAGCAGCTTGAGTCCAGCGGACTCCTACAATGAGCAGTTCTTC
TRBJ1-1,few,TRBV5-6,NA,CASSLAGNPIEAFF,TGTGCCAGCAGCTTGGCTGGGAACCCGATTGAAGCTTTCTTT
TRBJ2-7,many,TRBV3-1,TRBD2,CASSRAGREEQYF,TGTGCCAGCAGCCGGGCAGGGAGGGAGGAGCAGTACTTC
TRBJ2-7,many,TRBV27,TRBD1,CASSPRTGHEQYF,TGTGCCAGCAGCCCCAGGACAGGGCACGAGCAGTACTTC
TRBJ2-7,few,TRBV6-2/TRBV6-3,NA,CASSYSNLVNEQYF,TGTGCCAGCAGTTACTCGAATTTGGTTAACGAGCAGTACTTC
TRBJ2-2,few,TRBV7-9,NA,CATQGYRDTGELFF,TGTGCCACACAGGGATATCGTGACACCGGGGAGCTGTTTTTT
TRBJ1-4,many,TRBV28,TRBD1,CASSSGTGLINEKLFF,TGTGCCAGCAGTTCCGGGACAGGGTTGATTAATGAAAAACTGTTTTTT
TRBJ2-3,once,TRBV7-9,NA,CASSLIAITDTQYF,TGTGCCAGCAGCTTGATCGCGATCACAGATACGCAGTATTTT
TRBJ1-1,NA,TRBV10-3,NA,CAISERVEGRVEAFF,TGTGCCATCAGTGAACGCGTAGAAGGTCGCGTTGAAGCTTTCTTT
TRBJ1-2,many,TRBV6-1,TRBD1,CASSEARGQGNYGYTF,TGTGCCAGCAGTGAAGCGCGCGGACAGGGGAACTATGGCTACACCTTC
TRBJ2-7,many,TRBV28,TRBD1,CASSFAGGAYEQYF,TGTGCCAGCAGTTTCGCAGGGGGCGCCTACGAGCAGTACTTC
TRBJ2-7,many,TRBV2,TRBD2,CASSSPSGPLPPSREQYF,TGTGCCAGCAGCTCCCCTAGCGGACCATTACCCCCCTCTCGGGAGCAGTACTTC
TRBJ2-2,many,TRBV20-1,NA,CSASQSGGELFF,TGCAGTGCTAGTCAGTCTGGCGGGGAGCTGTTTTTT
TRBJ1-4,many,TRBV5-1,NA,CASSLMSGLNEKLFF,TGCGCCAGCAGCTTGATGTCGGGCTTAAATGAAAAACTGTTTTTT
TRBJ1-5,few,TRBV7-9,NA,CASSDTGKGNQPQHF,TGTGCCAGCAGCGATACAGGGAAGGGCAATCAGCCCCAGCATTTT
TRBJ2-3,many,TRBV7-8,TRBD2,CASSLERLAGTGRTDTQYF,TGTGCCAGCAGCTTAGAGAGGCTAGCGGGGACGGGCCGTACAGATACGCAGTATTTT
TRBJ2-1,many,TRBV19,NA,CASSIMAGNNEQFF,TGTGCCAGTAGTATAATGGCCGGGAACAATGAGCAGTTCTTC
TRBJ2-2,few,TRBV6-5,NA,CASSYSTTNTGELFF,TGTGCCAGCAGTTACTCGACCACTAACACCGGGGAGCTGTTTTTT
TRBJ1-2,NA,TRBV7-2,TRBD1,CASSSTGMGHGYTF,TGTGCCAGCAGCTCGACAGGGATGGGCCATGGCTACACCTTC
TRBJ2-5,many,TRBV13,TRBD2,CASSTPTSGAGDQYF,TGTGCCAGCAGCACCCCGACTAGCGGGGCCGGGGACCAGTACTTC